Shown below are 26 T cell receptor beta chains from a single sample sequenced in a study of technical replicates of blood from a handful of donors. Profiled with immunoSEQ multiplex PCR; TCRdb holds only in-frame clones, not every one. The table includes 85,000 to 100,000 clones, about 96% detected once. The sample was T cells isolated from PBMCs. These receptors were taken from a human donor in good health.

The chain is built from TRBV4-1 and TRBJ1-1; D not resolved. This CDR3 is built from 13 residues. Deletions cut 0 bases from V and 6 bases from J, with 8 bases between. CDR1 is MGHRA and CDR2 is YSYEKL in the germline V gene. The CDR3 region is CASSQERLSEAFF. DNA of the CDR3: TGCGCCAGCAGCCAAGAGAGGCTATCTGAAGCTTTCTTT.

The DNA of the CDR3 is TGTGCCAGCACCCCGTATGGAGGGTCGGGTGAAGCTTTCTTT. Translation: CASTPYGGSGEAFF. V and J are TRBV5-4 and TRBJ1-1; no clear D. This CDR3 has 14 amino acids. Trimming took 6 bases from V and 7 from J, leaving 19 bases between them. Germline V gene data show CDR1 as SGHNT and CDR2 as YYREEE (reference sequence).

The count of this clone is one. This chain links TRBV5-1 with TRBJ2-7, with 9 bases identical to TRBD1. Germline lookup yields CDR1 SGHRS and CDR2 YFSETQ. The ends lost 0 bases at V and 2 bases at J; junction bases unmatched: 6. CDR3 length equals 16 residues. The CDR3 here is CASSLAPTGGTYEQYF. The DNA of the CDR3 is TGCGCCAGCAGCTTGGCCCCGACAGGGGGAACCTACGAGCAGTACTTC.

The chain couples TRBV6-5 to TRBJ1-5; 7 bases line up with TRBD1. This CDR3 comprises 14 residues. CDR1 MNHEY and CDR2 SVGAGI come from the germline V gene. V gave up 0 bases and J gave up 4 bases; unmatched junction bases: 0. The CDR3 loop reads CASSYSQGNQPQHF. The CDR3 DNA reads TGTGCCAGCAGTTACTCACAGGGGAATCAGCCCCAGCATTTT.

The chain is built from TRBV7-9 and TRBJ2-5; 11 positions match TRBD2. The CDR3 is 14 amino acids. Germline V gene lookup returns CDR1 SEHNR and CDR2 FQNEAQ (reference sequence). Unmatched junction bases numbered 1, after V lost 6 bases and J lost 1 base. The CDR3 region has the DNA TGTGCCAGCAGTCTAGCGGGGGGCCAAGAGACCCAGTACTTC. It translates to CASSLAGGQETQYF.

The chain is built from TRBV7-9 and TRBJ1-5; D not certain. CDR1 is SEHNR, CDR2 FQNEAQ, per germline (reference sequence). Trimming cost V 1 base and J 8 bases, with 12 bases left between them. The CDR3 extends over 14 amino acids. CDR3 in DNA: TGTGCCAGCAGCTTAGGACTAGGCGCGGAGCCCCAGCATTTT. It encodes CASSLGLGAEPQHF.

This clone was observed a single time. CDR3 nucleotide sequence: TGTGCTAGTGGTTTATCTACAGGTCTTCTCTATGGCTACACCTTC. Protein: CASGLSTGLLYGYTF. The J gene is TRBJ1-2, the V gene TRBV12-5, with D tentatively TRBD1 (5 bases). The germline V and J ends were trimmed by 3 bases and 4 bases, with 15 bases remaining between them. Germline V CDR1 and CDR2: LGHNT, FRNRAP. CDR3 length: 15 residues.

The chain employs TRBV28 and TRBJ1-3; D gene ambiguous. The CDR3 consists of 11 residues. The V gene's germline CDR1 is MDHEN and CDR2 SYDVKM. Trimming removed 8 bases from V and 5 bases from J, with 7 bases in between. Here the CDR3 DNA reads TGTGCCAGCCGTCTACGAAACACCATATATTTT. Its protein is CASRLRNTIYF. Complete variable domain (other parts from reference TRBV28 and TRBJ1-3): DVKVTQSSRYLVKRTGEKVFLECVQDMDHENMFWYRQDPGLGLRLIYFSYDVKMKEKGDIPEGYSVSREKKERFSLILESASTNQTSMYLCASRLRNTIYFGEGSWLTVV.

The rearrangement joins TRBV4-2 to TRBJ2-1; possible D gene TRBD2, 6 bases. This CDR3 spans 14 amino acids. Trimming took 0 bases from V and 6 from J, leaving 9 bases between them. CDR1 and CDR2 from the germline V gene are LGHNA and YNFKEQ. The CDR3 is CASSQDYGGNEQFF. The CDR3 nucleotides read TGTGCCAGCAGCCAAGATTACGGGGGCAATGAGCAGTTCTTC.

The chain has TRBV29-1 and TRBJ1-5; 7 bases match TRBD1. The germline gives CDR1 SQVTM, CDR2 ANQGSEA. The junction had 9 bases not matched to a gene; V was cut back by 6 bases and J by 7 bases. This CDR3 is built from 13 residues. The CDR3 region has the DNA TGCAGCGTCGTACAGGGGTACGGGCAGCCCCAGCATTTT. It specifies CSVVQGYGQPQHF.

The chain employs TRBV2 and TRBJ1-3; a possible D gene is TRBD1 (5 bases). Germline assignment: CDR1 SNHLY and CDR2 FYNNEI. Trimming left V 8 bases short and J 0 bases short, with 11 bases between. The CDR3 is 14 amino acids. CDR3 protein: CASSDQGSGNTIYF. The DNA of the CDR3 is TGTGCCAGCTCCGACCAGGGCTCTGGAAACACCATATATTTT.

This chain uses TRBV7-2 with TRBJ1-2; no clear D. The CDR3 runs 11 residues. Germline V gene lookup returns CDR1 SGHTA and CDR2 FQGNSA. Trimming took 4 bases from V and 7 from J, leaving 7 bases between them. The chain's CDR3 is CASSYLSGYTF. The DNA of the CDR3 is TGTGCCAGCAGCTACTTGAGTGGCTACACCTTC.

V and J are TRBV5-6 and TRBJ1-5; D remains ambiguous. CDR1 and CDR2 from the germline V gene are SGHDT and YYEEEE. The CDR3 loop spans 12 amino acids. V was cut by 0 bases and J by 7 bases, with 5 bases left in between. CDR3 region: CASSLGLQPQHF. CDR3 coding DNA: TGTGCCAGCAGCTTGGGACTCCAGCCCCAGCATTTT.

The V and J genes are TRBV5-1 and TRBJ2-1; tentatively, D is TRBD2 (5 bases). Trimming left V 3 bases short and J 0 bases short, with 10 bases between. The length of the CDR3 is 15 residues. The germline CDR1 and CDR2 sequences are SGHRS and YFSETQ. The CDR3 reads CASSSTGSSYNEQFF. CDR3 DNA sequence: TGCGCCAGCAGCTCGACTGGGAGCTCCTACAATGAGCAGTTCTTC.

This chain connects TRBV7-6 to TRBJ2-7; D perhaps matches TRBD1 (6 bases). The CDR3 has 15 amino acids. V gave up 5 bases and J gave up 2 bases, with 16 bases separating them. Germline V gives CDR1 SGHVS, CDR2 FNYEAQ. The CDR3 nucleotides are TGTGCCAGCAGCCCAAGAATGGACAGCGCCTACGAGCAGTACTTC. Protein: CASSPRMDSAYEQYF. Using reference TRBV7-6 and TRBJ2-7 for the parts outside the CDR3, the full variable domain is GAGVSQSPRYKVTKRGQDVALRCDPISGHVSLYWYRQALGQGPEFLTYFNYEAQQDKSGLPNDRFSAERPEGSISTLTIQRTEQRDSAMYRCASSPRMDSAYEQYFGPGTRLTVT.

The chain combines TRBV10-2 with TRBJ2-7; no firm D call. The CDR3 is made up of 16 amino acids. Germline CDR1 WSHSY, CDR2 SAAADI. V dropped 0 bases and J dropped 3 bases, with 15 bases sitting between them. CDR3 nucleotides: TGCGCCAGCAGTGAGTCGAGCCAGGCACGATACTACGAGCAGTACTTC. Protein sequence: CASSESSQARYYEQYF.

The chain combines TRBV6-6 with TRBJ1-1; D is unclear. Germline-derived CDR1 and CDR2 are MNHNY and SVGAGI (reference sequence). The CDR3 is 11 residues long. The V end lost 0 bases, the J end lost 8 bases, and 4 bases lay between the germline ends. In DNA, the CDR3 is TGTGCCAGCAGTTACTCGGAGGAAGCTTTCTTT. It codes for CASSYSEEAFF.

This clone was detected once. The chain carries TRBV6-5 and TRBJ1-2; the D gene is possibly TRBD1 (5 bases). Germline loops: CDR1 MNHEY, CDR2 SVGAGI. The CDR3 has 15 residues. With 4 bases removed from V and 8 bases from J, the gap between germline ends came to 20 bases. CDR3 DNA sequence: TGTGCCAGCAGTTTAACCCGGCGTGACCCAGGGGGCTACACCTTC. Residues: CASSLTRRDPGGYTF.

The chain has TRBV5-6 and TRBJ1-5; D gene ambiguous. V lost 4 bases and J 6 bases, leaving 8 bases between the germline ends. The CDR3 runs 12 residues. From germline, CDR1 is SGHDT and CDR2 YYEEEE. CDR3 amino acids: CASSLPGQPQHF. The CDR3 region has the DNA TGTGCCAGCAGCCTCCCCGGTCAGCCCCAGCATTTT.

The chain is built from TRBV5-1 and TRBJ2-1; D is possibly TRBD2 (6 bases). The CDR3 runs to 19 residues. The germline CDR1 and CDR2 sequences are SGHRS and YFSETQ. Trimming removed 4 bases at V and 5 bases at J, with 28 bases between. The CDR3 loop reads CASSPAPGLVATSDNEQFF. DNA for the CDR3: TGCGCCAGCAGCCCGGCACCGGGACTCGTCGCGACATCTGACAATGAGCAGTTCTTC.

The V call is TRBV5-4, the J call TRBJ2-1, with TRBD1 matching 12 bases. This CDR3 contains 14 residues. The junction had 5 bases not matched to a gene; V was cut back by 4 bases and J by 9 bases. Germline CDR1 reads SGHNT; CDR2 reads YYREEE (reference sequence). DNA of the CDR3: TGTGCCAGCAGCATGGGACAGGGGGCCGGTGAGCAGTTCTTC. Protein: CASSMGQGAGEQFF.

The count of this clone is one. The chain carries TRBV18 and TRBJ1-4, with 7 bases that match TRBD1. The J segment lost 6 bases and the V segment lost 6 bases, leaving 10 bases of the junction unmatched. The germline CDR1 and CDR2 sequences are KGHSH and LQKENI. The CDR3 length is 15 residues. The CDR3 spells CASSRRDSRDEKLFF. For the CDR3, the DNA is TGTGCCAGCTCTCGCCGGGACAGCAGGGATGAAAAACTGTTTTTT.

The genes are TRBV10-3 and TRBJ2-5, with 11 bases fitting TRBD2. CDR3 length equals 16 residues. V lost 0 bases, J lost 6 bases, and 6 bases stayed unmatched. Germline CDR1 ENHRY, CDR2 SYGVKD. CDR3 DNA: TGTGCCATCAGTGAGTCTCCCCTAGCGGGAGGAAAGACCCAGTACTTC. Translation gives CAISESPLAGGKTQYF.

This chain connects TRBV2 to TRBJ1-2; D possibly corresponds to TRBD1 (6 bases). This CDR3 spans 13 amino acids. Trimming left V 2 bases short and J 7 bases short, with 11 bases between. CDR1 and CDR2 from the germline V gene are SNHLY and FYNNEI. In DNA form, the CDR3 reads TGTGCCAGCAGTGAAACAGGGTCGAGTGGCTACACCTTC. As protein: CASSETGSSGYTF. Using reference TRBV2 and TRBJ1-2 for the parts outside the CDR3, the full variable domain is EPEVTQTPSHQVTQMGQEVILRCVPISNHLYFYWYRQILGQKVEFLVSFYNNEISEKSEIFDDQFSVERPDGSNFTLKIRSTKLEDSAMYFCASSETGSSGYTFGSGTRLTVV.

This rearrangement joins TRBV19 to TRBJ1-5, with a tentative D call TRBD1 (6 bases). From germline, CDR1 is LNHDA and CDR2 SQIVND (reference sequence). V was pared by 5 bases and J by 0 bases, with 8 bases between. CDR3 size: 14 residues. The CDR3 loop reads CASSDRNSNQPQHF. The CDR3 region has the DNA TGTGCCAGTAGTGACAGGAATAGCAATCAGCCCCAGCATTTT. Full variable domain (missing parts from reference TRBV19 and TRBJ1-5): DGGITQSPKYLFRKEGQNVTLSCEQNLNHDAMYWYRQDPGQGLRLIYYSQIVNDFQKGDIAEGYSVSREKKESFPLTVTSAQKNPTAFYLCASSDRNSNQPQHFGDGTRLSIL.

The chain joins TRBV2 to TRBJ1-2; 9 bases match TRBD1. J gave up 5 bases and V 6 bases, and 7 bases lay outside the gene matches. Germline V CDR1 and CDR2: SNHLY, FYNNEI. This CDR3 is 14 amino acids long. The CDR3: CASSGTGIGYGYTF. The CDR3 DNA follows: TGTGCCAGCAGCGGGACAGGGATAGGGTATGGCTACACCTTC. The variable domain in full, completed from reference TRBV2 and TRBJ1-2, reads EPEVTQTPSHQVTQMGQEVILRCVPISNHLYFYWYRQILGQKVEFLVSFYNNEISEKSEIFDDQFSVERPDGSNFTLKIRSTKLEDSAMYFCASSGTGIGYGYTFGSGTRLTVV.